This TCR beta chain stems from a study of beta chain features in type 1 diabetes. This clone was recorded at least ten times. The isolated RNA, all of it, was reverse transcribed, so expressed TCRB transcripts were what got sequenced. Generated by immunoSEQ multiplex PCR, the TCRdb table keeps only in-frame clones and is missing some. The sample holds some 200,000 clones, approximately 11% seen once. This receptor was taken from a young man in good health. Sequencing was carried out using central memory CD4+ T cells from blood.

DNA of the CDR3: TGTGCCAGCAGCTTAGCCTTAGCGGGTGAAGAGACCCAGTACTTC. The encoded protein is CASSLALAGEETQYF. V usage is TRBV11-2 and J usage is TRBJ2-5, with TRBD2 matching over 7 bases. Germline assignment: CDR1 SGHAT and CDR2 FQNNGV. V lost 1 base and J lost 3; bases outside the gene matches: 5. The CDR3 has 15 residues. Looking up the rest from reference TRBV11-2 and TRBJ2-5 gives the full variable domain: EAGVAQSPRYKIIEKRQSVAFWCNPISGHATLYWYQQILGQGPKLLIQFQNNGVVDDSQLPKDRFSAERLKGVDSTLKIQPAKLEDSAVYLCASSLALAGEETQYFGPGTRLLVL.